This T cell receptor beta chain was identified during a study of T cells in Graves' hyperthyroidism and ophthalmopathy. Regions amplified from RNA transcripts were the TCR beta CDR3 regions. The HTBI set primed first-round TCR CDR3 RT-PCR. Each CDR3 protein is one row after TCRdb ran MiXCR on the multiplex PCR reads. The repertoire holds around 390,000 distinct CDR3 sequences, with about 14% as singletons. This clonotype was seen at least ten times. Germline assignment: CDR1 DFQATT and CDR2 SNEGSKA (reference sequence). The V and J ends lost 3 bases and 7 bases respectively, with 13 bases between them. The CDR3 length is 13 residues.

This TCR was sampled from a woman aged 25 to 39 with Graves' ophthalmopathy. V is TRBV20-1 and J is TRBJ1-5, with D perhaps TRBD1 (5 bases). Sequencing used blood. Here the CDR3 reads CSASLGGGQPQHF. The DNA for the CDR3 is TGCAGTGCTAGCCTGGGGGGGGGGCAGCCCCAGCATTTT.